This T cell receptor (beta chain) is from a study of T cells after yellow fever vaccination. Study-wide context: Low-cell-number fractions underwent preparation using SMART-Seq v4 Ultra Low Input.

V shed 4 bases and J 1 base; nucleotides not matched to a gene: 8. The CDR3 totals 16 residues. Germline CDR1 is MDHEN and CDR2 is SYDVKM. UMIs were added to TCR cDNA along with a universal primer site when it was made by 5'RACE template switching. TCRdb called the 5' RACE reads again in MiXCR, with one record for every CDR3 protein. The data contain some 350,000 distinct CDR3 sequences, 8.5% to 9% of them singletons. Study conclusions and caveats: CD4 and CD8 compartments shared a small share of clonotypes. Abundant contaminating clonotypes from the bulk population could appear in FACS-sorted repertoires.

This clonotype was observed a handful of times. Its antigen remains unknown. Source: PBMCs, taken on the day of the first yellow fever vaccination. This clonotype was sampled from a young man who received the YFV17D yellow fever vaccine. The V call is TRBV28, the J call TRBJ2-5; 8 bases agree with TRBD1. The CDR3 DNA is TGTGCCAGCAGTTACTCTTCTGGGACAGGCCAAGAGACCCAGTACTTC. This codes for CASSYSSGTGQETQYF.